The 14 T cell receptor beta chains below come from one sample, sequenced in a study of T-cell reconstitution after alpha-beta-depleted transplantation in children. Unique molecular identifiers featured in how the TCRbeta library was prepared. TCRdb used MiXCR to reprocess the PCR reads, holding one entry per CDR3 protein. The sample records about 540,000 distinct CDR3 sequences, about 18% being singletons. Source: PBMCs from the stem cell graft donor, taken from the stem cell graft. The receptors originated from a human donor who donated a stem cell graft to a child with acute lymphoblastic leukemia.

V usage is TRBV27 and J usage is TRBJ2-7; D may match TRBD1 or TRBD2 (5 bases each). CDR3 length: 13 amino acids. The germline gives CDR1 MNHEY, CDR2 SMNVEV (reference sequence). V gave up 3 bases and J gave up 2 bases, with 8 bases separating them. The CDR3 sequence is CASSFWGPYEQYF. The CDR3 bases are TGTGCCAGCAGTTTTTGGGGACCCTACGAGCAGTACTTC.

V gene TRBV6-1 combines with J gene TRBJ1-1; perhaps TRBD1 as D (5 bases). CDR1 and CDR2 from the germline V gene are MNHNS and SASEGT. Trimming left V 5 bases short and J 4 bases short, with 14 bases between. This CDR3 has 14 amino acids. The CDR3 DNA reads as TGTGCCAGCAGTCCCATAGCGGGGGGCACTGAAGCTTTCTTT. Translating gives CASSPIAGGTEAFF.

The rearrangement uses TRBV3-1 and TRBJ1-1, with 9 bases lining up with TRBD1. Germline CDR1 is LGHDT and CDR2 is YNNKEL (reference sequence). This CDR3 is 17 amino acids long. J was trimmed by 3 bases and V by 2 bases; bases with no gene match: 10. The CDR3 DNA is TGTGCCAGCAGCCAATTTTTAGGGACAGGGTGGGACACTGAAGCTTTCTTT. Residues: CASSQFLGTGWDTEAFF.

The gene calls are TRBV9 and TRBJ2-2; possible D gene TRBD1, 6 bases. Trimming removed 0 bases from V and 1 base from J, with 19 bases in between. Germline CDR1 and CDR2: SGDLS and YYNGEE. This CDR3 contains 19 residues. Here the CDR3 DNA reads TGTGCCAGCAGCGTAGCAGAGATGGCAGGGGTAGGGAACACCGGGGAGCTGTTTTTT. As protein: CASSVAEMAGVGNTGELFF.

This clonotype was seen a handful of times. The rearrangement uses TRBV7-6 and TRBJ2-2; tentative D call: TRBD1 (6 bases). The CDR3 covers 18 residues. Germline lookup yields CDR1 SGHVS and CDR2 FNYEAQ. V lost 5 bases and J lost 5, with 24 bases in between. CDR3 nucleotides: TGTGCCAGCAGCCCCTACCTCTCAGGGGCGGTCGAAACCGGGGAGCTGTTTTTT. This sequence encodes CASSPYLSGAVETGELFF.

The chain couples TRBV18 to TRBJ1-1, with 7 positions matching TRBD1. This CDR3 spans 14 amino acids. Germline assignment: CDR1 KGHSH and CDR2 LQKENI. V dropped 3 bases and J dropped 5; count of bases not matched to a gene: 6. In DNA form, the CDR3 reads TGTGCCAGCTCACCTAGGGGGCTATTGACTGAAGCTTTCTTT. Amino acids: CASSPRGLLTEAFF.

The V gene is TRBV4-1, the J gene TRBJ2-7; tentative D call: TRBD2 (5 bases). This CDR3 spans 15 amino acids. With 3 bases removed from V and 4 bases from J, the gap between germline ends came to 16 bases. In germline, CDR1 is MGHRA, CDR2 YSYEKL. CDR3 region: CASSQDFVERYEQYF. The CDR3 DNA sequence: TGCGCCAGCAGCCAGGACTTTGTTGAACGATACGAGCAGTACTTC.

The chain combines TRBV6-2 or TRBV6-3 with TRBJ2-1; 7 bases align to TRBD1. This CDR3 region has 15 residues. Germline V gives CDR1 MNHEY, CDR2 SVGEGT. The ends lost 5 bases at V and 6 bases at J; junction bases unmatched: 10. Here the CDR3 DNA reads TGTGCCAGCAGTACTACAGGGGCGCTTGTCAATGAGCAGTTCTTC. Translation: CASSTTGALVNEQFF.

This clonotype has a handful of counts. The V gene is TRBV30, the J gene TRBJ2-1; 7 nucleotides match TRBD2. This CDR3 comprises 14 residues. Germline V gene lookup returns CDR1 GTSNPN and CDR2 SVGIG (reference sequence). Trimming took 0 bases from V and 9 from J; bases not matched to a gene: 8. The CDR3 here is CAWSVLRTRIEQFF. CDR3 in DNA: TGTGCCTGGAGTGTACTTAGGACTAGAATTGAGCAGTTCTTC.

V is TRBV9 and J is TRBJ2-2; D ambiguous. Looked up from germline, CDR1 is SGDLS and CDR2 is YYNGEE. The V end lost 0 bases, the J end lost 8 bases, and 8 bases lay between the germline ends. CDR3 size: 13 residues. CDR3 coding DNA: TGTGCCAGCAGCGTAGAACTTCAGGGGGAGCTGTTTTTT. Amino acid sequence: CASSVELQGELFF.

V gene TRBV4-2 combines with J gene TRBJ1-5, with D maybe TRBD1 (6 bases). V dropped 1 base and J dropped 6 bases, with 16 bases sitting between them. CDR3 length: 16 amino acids. Germline CDR1 reads LGHNA; CDR2 reads YNFKEQ. In DNA form, the CDR3 reads TGTGCCAGCAGCCAAGTCCCGGGGGGCGGTTTTCAGCCCCAGCATTTT. Protein product: CASSQVPGGGFQPQHF.

This clonotype showed up just a few times. The CDR3 here is CASSLLSGSNQPQHF. Here the CDR3 DNA reads TGCGCCAGCAGCTTGTTGTCCGGTAGCAATCAGCCCCAGCATTTT. The chain joins TRBV5-1 to TRBJ1-5; D is undetermined. Germline CDR1 and CDR2: SGHRS and YFSETQ. V was cut by 1 base and J by 0 bases, with 8 bases left in between. The CDR3 contains 15 residues. Looking up the rest from reference TRBV5-1 and TRBJ1-5 gives the full variable domain: KAGVTQTPRYLIKTRGQQVTLSCSPISGHRSVSWYQQTPGQGLQFLFEYFSETQRNKGNFPGRFSGRQFSNSRSEMNVSTLELGDSALYLCASSLLSGSNQPQHFGDGTRLSIL.

The table lists this clonotype with a few counts. The V call is TRBV12-3 or TRBV12-4, the J call TRBJ1-1; 8 bases align to TRBD1. The length of the CDR3 is 15 residues. The trim removed 5 bases at V and 6 bases at J, leaving 11 bases unmatched. CDR3 nucleotide sequence: TGTGCCAGCAGTCTCATACAGGGGGTGGTCGCTGAAGCTTTCTTT. Protein sequence: CASSLIQGVVAEAFF.

The rearrangement links TRBV11-1 to TRBJ2-1; 9 bases match TRBD2. The CDR3 spans 16 residues. Germline V gene sequence: CDR1 SGHAT, CDR2 FQDESV (reference sequence). The ends lost 4 bases at V and 0 bases at J; junction bases unmatched: 4. The chain's CDR3 is CASSYPSGNSYNEQFF. Written as DNA, the CDR3 is TGTGCCAGCAGCTACCCTAGCGGGAACTCCTACAATGAGCAGTTCTTC.